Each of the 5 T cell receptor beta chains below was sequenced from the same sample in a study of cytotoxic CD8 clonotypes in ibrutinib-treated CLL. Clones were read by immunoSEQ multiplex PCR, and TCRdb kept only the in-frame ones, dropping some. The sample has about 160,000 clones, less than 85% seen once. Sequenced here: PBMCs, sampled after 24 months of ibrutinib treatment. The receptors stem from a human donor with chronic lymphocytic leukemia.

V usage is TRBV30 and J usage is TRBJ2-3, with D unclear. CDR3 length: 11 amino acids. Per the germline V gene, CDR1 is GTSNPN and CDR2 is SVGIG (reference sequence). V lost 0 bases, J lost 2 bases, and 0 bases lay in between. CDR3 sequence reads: CAWSVTDTQYF. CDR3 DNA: TGTGCCTGGAGTGTCACAGATACGCAGTATTTT. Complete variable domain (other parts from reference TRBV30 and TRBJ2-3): SQTIHQWPATLVQPVGSPLSLECTVEGTSNPNLYWYRQAAGRGLQLLFYSVGIGQISSEVPQNLSASRPQDRQFILSSKKLLLSDSGFYLCAWSVTDTQYFGPGTRLTVL.

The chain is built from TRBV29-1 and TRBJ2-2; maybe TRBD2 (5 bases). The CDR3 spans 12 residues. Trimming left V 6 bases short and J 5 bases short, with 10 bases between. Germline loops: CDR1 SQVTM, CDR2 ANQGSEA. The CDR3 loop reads CSVGEWTGELFF. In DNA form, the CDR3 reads TGCAGCGTCGGGGAATGGACCGGGGAGCTGTTTTTT.

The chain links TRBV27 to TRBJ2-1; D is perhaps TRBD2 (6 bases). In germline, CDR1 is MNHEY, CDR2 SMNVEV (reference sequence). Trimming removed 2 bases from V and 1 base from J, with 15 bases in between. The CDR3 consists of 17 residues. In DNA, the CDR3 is TGTGCCAGCAGTTTACGATGGCGGGATAGTTCCTACAATGAGCAGTTCTTC. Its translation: CASSLRWRDSSYNEQFF.

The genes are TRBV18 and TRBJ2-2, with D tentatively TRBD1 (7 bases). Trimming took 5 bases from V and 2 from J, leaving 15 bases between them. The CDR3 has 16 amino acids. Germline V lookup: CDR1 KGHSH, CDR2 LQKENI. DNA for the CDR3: TGTGCCAGCTCAAGTCTCCAGGGGGGTAACACCGGGGAGCTGTTTTTT. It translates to CASSSLQGGNTGELFF.

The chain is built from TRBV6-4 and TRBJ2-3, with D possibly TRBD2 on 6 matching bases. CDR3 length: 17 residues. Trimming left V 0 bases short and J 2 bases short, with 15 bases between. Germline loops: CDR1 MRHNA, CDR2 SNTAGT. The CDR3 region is CASSDSLLRGPTDTQYF. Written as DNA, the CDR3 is TGTGCCAGCAGTGACTCGCTTCTGCGGGGACCCACAGATACGCAGTATTTT.